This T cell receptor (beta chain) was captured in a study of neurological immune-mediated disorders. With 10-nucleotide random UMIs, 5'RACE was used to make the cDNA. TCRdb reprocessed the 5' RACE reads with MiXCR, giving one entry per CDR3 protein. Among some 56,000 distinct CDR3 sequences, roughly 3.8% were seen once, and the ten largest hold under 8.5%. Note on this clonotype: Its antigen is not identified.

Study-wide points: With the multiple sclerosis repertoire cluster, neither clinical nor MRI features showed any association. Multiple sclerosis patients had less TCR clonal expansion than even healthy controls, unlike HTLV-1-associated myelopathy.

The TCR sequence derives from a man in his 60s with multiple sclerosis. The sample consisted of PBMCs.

The CDR3 nucleotides are TGTGCCAGCAGCTTAGATACAGGGTTTGATGAGCAGTTCTTC. Its protein is CASSLDTGFDEQFF. V usage is TRBV11-2 and J usage is TRBJ2-1; D is possibly TRBD1 (6 bases). The length of the CDR3 is 14 residues. Germline V gene lookup returns CDR1 SGHAT and CDR2 FQNNGV. Trimming removed 0 bases at V and 8 bases at J, with 11 bases between.